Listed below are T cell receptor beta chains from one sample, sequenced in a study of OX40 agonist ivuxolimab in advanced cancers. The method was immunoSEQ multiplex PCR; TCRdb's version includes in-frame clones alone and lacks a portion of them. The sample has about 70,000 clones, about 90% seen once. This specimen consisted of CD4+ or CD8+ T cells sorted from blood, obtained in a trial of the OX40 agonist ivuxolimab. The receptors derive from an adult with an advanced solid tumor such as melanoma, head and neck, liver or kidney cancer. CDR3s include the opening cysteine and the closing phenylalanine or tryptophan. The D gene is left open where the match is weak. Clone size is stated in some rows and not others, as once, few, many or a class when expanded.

cdr3_nt: TGTGCCAGCTCTGGGACGGAGAACTATGGCTACACCTTC; cdr3_aa: CASSGTENYGYTF; v_call: TRBV18; j_call: TRBJ1-2; clone_size: once; d_call: NA
cdr3_nt: TGCGCCAGCAGTACTCTTTCTGGGGGGTATGGCACTGAAGCTTTCTTT; cdr3_aa: CASSTLSGGYGTEAFF; v_call: TRBV5-1; j_call: TRBJ1-1; clone_size: NA; d_call: NA
cdr3_nt: TGTGCCAGCAGCGGGACTCCGGGGACCGGGGAGCTGTTTTTT; cdr3_aa: CASSGTPGTGELFF; v_call: TRBV6-4; j_call: TRBJ2-2; clone_size: NA; d_call: NA
cdr3_nt: TGTGCCAGTACCGAAGGACTAGCGGGGGGCCATCCCTGGAATGAGCAGTTCTTC; cdr3_aa: CASTEGLAGGHPWNEQFF; v_call: TRBV19; j_call: TRBJ2-1; clone_size: NA; d_call: TRBD2
cdr3_nt: TGTGCCAGCAGCTTTGGGACTAGCGGGGGGCCGACCTCCTACGAGCAGTACTTC; cdr3_aa: CASSFGTSGGPTSYEQYF; v_call: TRBV14; j_call: TRBJ2-7; clone_size: NA; d_call: TRBD2
cdr3_nt: TGTGCCAGCAGCTTAGCATTACCGGGACTAGCGCTTCACAATGAGCAGTTCTTC; cdr3_aa: CASSLALPGLALHNEQFF; v_call: TRBV7-8; j_call: TRBJ2-1; clone_size: NA; d_call: TRBD2
cdr3_nt: TGTGCCAGCAGCTTAGGACTAGCGGGAGGGCCGTTCGGCACAGATACGCAGTATTTT; cdr3_aa: CASSLGLAGGPFGTDTQYF; v_call: TRBV11-3; j_call: TRBJ2-3; clone_size: NA; d_call: TRBD2
cdr3_nt: TGTGCCTGGAGTTCACAGGGTTGGAGAGGAAACGAGCAGTACTTC; cdr3_aa: CAWSSQGWRGNEQYF; v_call: TRBV30; j_call: TRBJ2-7; clone_size: NA; d_call: NA
cdr3_nt: TGTGCCAGTACCGATCGGGTAAGCAATCAGCCCCAGCATTTT; cdr3_aa: CASTDRVSNQPQHF; v_call: TRBV19; j_call: TRBJ1-5; clone_size: NA; d_call: NA
cdr3_nt: TGTGCCAGCAGTGGGGTGGGGATGCAAGCGCAGTATTTT; cdr3_aa: CASSGVGMQAQYF; v_call: TRBV2; j_call: TRBJ2-3; clone_size: NA; d_call: NA
cdr3_nt: TGTGCCAGAAGTTGGATCTATGGCTACACCTTC; cdr3_aa: CARSWIYGYTF; v_call: TRBV5-3; j_call: TRBJ1-2; clone_size: NA; d_call: NA
cdr3_nt: TGTGCCAGCAGCTTGTTCAGGGGGCGCAGTCACGGGGAGCTGTTTTTT; cdr3_aa: CASSLFRGRSHGELFF; v_call: TRBV5-6; j_call: TRBJ2-2; clone_size: NA; d_call: TRBD1
cdr3_nt: TGTGCCAGCAAAATGACTAGCGGGGGGCCCGGGGCCCAGTACTTC; cdr3_aa: CASKMTSGGPGAQYF; v_call: TRBV7-2; j_call: TRBJ2-5; clone_size: NA; d_call: TRBD2
cdr3_nt: TGTGCCAGCAGCGAAGGGGGACTAGCTTCGTACCAGCAGTACTTC; cdr3_aa: CASSEGGLASYQQYF; v_call: TRBV9; j_call: TRBJ2-7; clone_size: NA; d_call: TRBD2
cdr3_nt: TGTGCCAGCAGCCAAGACTGGTACGAGCAGTACTTC; cdr3_aa: CASSQDWYEQYF; v_call: TRBV14; j_call: TRBJ2-7; clone_size: NA; d_call: NA
cdr3_nt: TGTGCCAGCAGCCCGACAGGTCCCACAGATACGCAGTATTTT; cdr3_aa: CASSPTGPTDTQYF; v_call: TRBV7-3; j_call: TRBJ2-3; clone_size: NA; d_call: NA
cdr3_nt: TGTGCCTGGAACTCCGGTGTTAGCAATCAGCCCCAGCATTTT; cdr3_aa: CAWNSGVSNQPQHF; v_call: TRBV30; j_call: TRBJ1-5; clone_size: NA; d_call: NA